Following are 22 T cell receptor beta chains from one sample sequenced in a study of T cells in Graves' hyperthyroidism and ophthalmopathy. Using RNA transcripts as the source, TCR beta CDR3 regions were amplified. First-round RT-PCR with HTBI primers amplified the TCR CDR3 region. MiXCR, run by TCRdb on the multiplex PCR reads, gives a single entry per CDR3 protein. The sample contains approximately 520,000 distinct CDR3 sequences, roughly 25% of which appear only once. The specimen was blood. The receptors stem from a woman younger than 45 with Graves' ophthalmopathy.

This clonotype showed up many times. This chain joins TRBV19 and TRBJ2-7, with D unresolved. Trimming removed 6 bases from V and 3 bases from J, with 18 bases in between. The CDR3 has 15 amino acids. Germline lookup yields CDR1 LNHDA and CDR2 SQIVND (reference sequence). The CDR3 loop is CASRKNGDPGYEQYF. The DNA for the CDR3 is TGTGCCAGTAGAAAGAACGGCGATCCGGGCTACGAGCAGTACTTC.

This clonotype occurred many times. As DNA, the CDR3 is TGTGCCAGCAGCCCCCGGTCAGGGGACGTTGGCTACACCTTC. This translates into CASSPRSGDVGYTF. The chain links TRBV7-3 to TRBJ1-2; D perhaps matches TRBD1 (6 bases). From germline, CDR1 is SGHTA and CDR2 FQGTGA. V dropped 5 bases and J dropped 7 bases, with 17 bases sitting between them. The CDR3 covers 14 residues.

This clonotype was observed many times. The CDR3 sequence is CASSLGTYGYTF. CDR3 coding DNA: TGTGCCAGCAGTTTAGGAACGTATGGCTACACCTTC. This chain uses TRBV28 with TRBJ1-2; no reliable D call. The germline V gene encodes CDR1 MDHEN and CDR2 SYDVKM. CDR3 length: 12 amino acids. V lost 2 bases, J lost 5 bases, and 6 bases lay in between.

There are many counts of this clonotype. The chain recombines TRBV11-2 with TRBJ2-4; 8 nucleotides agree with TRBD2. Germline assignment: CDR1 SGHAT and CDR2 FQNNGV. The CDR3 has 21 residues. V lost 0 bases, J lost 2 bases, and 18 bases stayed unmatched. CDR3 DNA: TGTGCCAGCAGCTTAGATCCAGTCGCGGGGGGTCTATTGGCAACCAAAAACATTCAGTACTTC. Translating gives CASSLDPVAGGLLATKNIQYF.

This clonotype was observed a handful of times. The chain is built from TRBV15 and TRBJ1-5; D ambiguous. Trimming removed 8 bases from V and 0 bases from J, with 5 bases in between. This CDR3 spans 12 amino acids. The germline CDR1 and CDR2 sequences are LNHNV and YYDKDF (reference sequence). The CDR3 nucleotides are TGTGCCACCTCCAGTAGCAATCAGCCCCAGCATTTT. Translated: CATSSSNQPQHF.

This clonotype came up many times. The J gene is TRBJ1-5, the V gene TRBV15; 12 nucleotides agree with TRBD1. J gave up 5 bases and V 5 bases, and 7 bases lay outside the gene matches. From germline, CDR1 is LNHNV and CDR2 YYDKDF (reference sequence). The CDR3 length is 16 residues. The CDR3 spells CATSFRDRGLDQPQHF. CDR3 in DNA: TGTGCCACCAGCTTCCGGGACAGGGGGCTGGATCAGCCCCAGCATTTT.

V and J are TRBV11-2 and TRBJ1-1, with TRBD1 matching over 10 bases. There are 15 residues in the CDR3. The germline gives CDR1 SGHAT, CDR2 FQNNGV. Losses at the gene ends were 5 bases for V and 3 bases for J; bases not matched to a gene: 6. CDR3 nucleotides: TGTGCCAGCAGCGGCGGGACAGGGGATCACACTGAAGCTTTCTTT. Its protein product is CASSGGTGDHTEAFF.

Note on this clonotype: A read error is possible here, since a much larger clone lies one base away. CDR3 sequence: CASSSGATKNIQFF. The CDR3 DNA sequence: TGTGCCAGCAGCTCTGGGGCGACCAAAAACATTCAGTTCTTC. This chain connects TRBV5-4 to TRBJ2-1; possible D gene TRBD1, 5 bases. Germline V lookup: CDR1 SGHNT, CDR2 YYREEE (reference sequence). This CDR3 has 14 residues. V lost 3 bases, J lost 13 bases, and 20 bases lay in between.

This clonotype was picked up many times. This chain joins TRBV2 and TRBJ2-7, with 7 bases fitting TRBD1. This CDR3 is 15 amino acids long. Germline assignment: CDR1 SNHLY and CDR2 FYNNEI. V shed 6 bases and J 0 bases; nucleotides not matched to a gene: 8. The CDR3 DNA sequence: TGTGCCAGCAGGGTTGGACAGGTCCGCTCCTACGAGCAGTACTTC. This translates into CASRVGQVRSYEQYF.

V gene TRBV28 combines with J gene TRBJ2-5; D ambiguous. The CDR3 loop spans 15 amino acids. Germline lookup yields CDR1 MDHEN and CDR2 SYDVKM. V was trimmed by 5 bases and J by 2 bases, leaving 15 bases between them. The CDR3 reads CASSNDLAPQETQYF. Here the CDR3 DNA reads TGTGCCAGCAGTAACGACTTAGCCCCACAAGAGACCCAGTACTTC.

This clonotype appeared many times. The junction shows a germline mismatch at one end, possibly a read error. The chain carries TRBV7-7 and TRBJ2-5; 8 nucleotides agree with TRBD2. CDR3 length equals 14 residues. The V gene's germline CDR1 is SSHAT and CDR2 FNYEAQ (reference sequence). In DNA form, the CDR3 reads TGTGCTAGCAGCCAACTAGCGGCACAAGAGACCCAGTACTTC. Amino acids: CASSQLAAQETQYF.

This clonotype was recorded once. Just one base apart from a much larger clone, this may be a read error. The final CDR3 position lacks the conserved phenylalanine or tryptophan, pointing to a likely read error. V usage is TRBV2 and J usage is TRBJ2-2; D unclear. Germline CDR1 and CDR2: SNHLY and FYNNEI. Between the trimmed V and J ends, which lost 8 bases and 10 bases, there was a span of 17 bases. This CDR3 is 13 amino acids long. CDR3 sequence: CASHGETNVELFL. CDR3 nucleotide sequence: TGTGCCAGCCACGGAGAGACGAATGTGGAGCTGTTTTTG.

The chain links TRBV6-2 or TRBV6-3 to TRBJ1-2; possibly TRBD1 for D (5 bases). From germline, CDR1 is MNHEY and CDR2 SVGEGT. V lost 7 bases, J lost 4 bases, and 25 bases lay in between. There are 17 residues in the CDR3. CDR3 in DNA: TGTGCCAGCAACCAAGAAACCTGGGACGCTTCCCGCTATGGCTACACCTTC. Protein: CASNQETWDASRYGYTF.

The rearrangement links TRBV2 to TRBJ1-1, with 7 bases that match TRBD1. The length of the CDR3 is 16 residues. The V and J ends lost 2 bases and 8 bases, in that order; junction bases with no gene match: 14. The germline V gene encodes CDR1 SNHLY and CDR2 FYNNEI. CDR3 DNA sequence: TGTGCCAGCAGTGAAACCGGACAGGCATCAGTACGGGAAGCTTTCTTT. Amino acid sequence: CASSETGQASVREAFF.

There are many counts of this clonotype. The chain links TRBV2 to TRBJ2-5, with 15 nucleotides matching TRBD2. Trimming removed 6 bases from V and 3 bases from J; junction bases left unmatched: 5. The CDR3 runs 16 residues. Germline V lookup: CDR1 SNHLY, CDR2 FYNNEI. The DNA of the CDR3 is TGTGCCAGCAGGACTAGGACTAGCGGGGGGGAAGAGACCCAGTACTTC. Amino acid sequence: CASRTRTSGGEETQYF.

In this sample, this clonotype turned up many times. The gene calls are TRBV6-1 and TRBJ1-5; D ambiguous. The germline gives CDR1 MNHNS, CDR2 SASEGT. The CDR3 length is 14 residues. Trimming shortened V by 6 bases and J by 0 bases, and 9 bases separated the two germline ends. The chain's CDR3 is CASRTGYSNQPQHF. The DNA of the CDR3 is TGTGCCAGCAGAACGGGGTATAGCAATCAGCCCCAGCATTTT.

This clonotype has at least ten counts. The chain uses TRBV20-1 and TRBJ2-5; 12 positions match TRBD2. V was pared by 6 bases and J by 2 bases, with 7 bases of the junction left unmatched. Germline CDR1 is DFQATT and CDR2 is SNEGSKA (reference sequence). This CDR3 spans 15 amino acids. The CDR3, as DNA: TGCAGTGCCGCGACTAGCGGGGGCTTACAAGAGACCCAGTACTTC. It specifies CSAATSGGLQETQYF.

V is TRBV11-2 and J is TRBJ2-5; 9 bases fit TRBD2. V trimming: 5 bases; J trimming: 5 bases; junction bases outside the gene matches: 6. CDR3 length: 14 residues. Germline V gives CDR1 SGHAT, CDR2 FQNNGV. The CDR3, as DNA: TGTGCCAGCAGCGTTAGCGGGAGCAGGGAGACCCAGTACTTC. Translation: CASSVSGSRETQYF.

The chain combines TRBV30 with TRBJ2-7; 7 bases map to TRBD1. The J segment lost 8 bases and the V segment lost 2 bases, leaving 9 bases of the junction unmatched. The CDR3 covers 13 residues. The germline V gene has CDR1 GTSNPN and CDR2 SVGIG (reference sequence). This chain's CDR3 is CAWSPGQRAQQYF. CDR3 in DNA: TGTGCCTGGAGTCCGGGACAGCGAGCTCAGCAGTACTTC.

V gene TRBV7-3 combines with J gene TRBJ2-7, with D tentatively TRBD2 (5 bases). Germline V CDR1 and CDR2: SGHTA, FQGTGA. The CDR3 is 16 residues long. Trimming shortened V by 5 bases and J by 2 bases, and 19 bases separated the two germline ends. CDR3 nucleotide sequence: TGTGCCAGCAGCGCTGAACTAGTTCCCTCCCCCTACGAGCAGTACTTC. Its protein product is CASSAELVPSPYEQYF.

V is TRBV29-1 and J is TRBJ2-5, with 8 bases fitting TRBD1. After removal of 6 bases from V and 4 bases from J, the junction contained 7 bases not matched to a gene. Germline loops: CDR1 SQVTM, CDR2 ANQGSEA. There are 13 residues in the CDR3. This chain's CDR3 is CSVLDRGRETQYF. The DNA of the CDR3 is TGCAGCGTACTCGACAGGGGAAGAGAGACCCAGTACTTC. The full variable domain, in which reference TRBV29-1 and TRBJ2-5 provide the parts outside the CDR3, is SAVISQKPSRDICQRGTSLTIQCQVDSQVTMMFWYRQQPGQSLTLIATANQGSEATYESGFVIDKFPISRPNLTFSTLTVSNMSPEDSSIYLCSVLDRGRETQYFGPGTRLLVL.

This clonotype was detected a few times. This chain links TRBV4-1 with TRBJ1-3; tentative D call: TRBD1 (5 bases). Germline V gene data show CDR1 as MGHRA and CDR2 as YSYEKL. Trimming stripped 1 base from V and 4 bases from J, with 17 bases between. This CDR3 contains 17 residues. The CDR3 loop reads CASSQADGFREGNTIYF. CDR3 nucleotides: TGCGCCAGCAGCCAAGCCGACGGGTTCAGGGAAGGAAACACCATATATTTT.